This T cell receptor (beta chain) was captured in a study of OX40 agonist ivuxolimab in advanced cancers. About the research overall: Given to patients was ivuxolimab, an agonistic anti-OX40 (CD134) antibody.

Some clones are missing from TCRdb's copy, which holds only in-frame ones; the method was immunoSEQ multiplex PCR. The data contain approximately 23,000 clones, roughly 86% of them seen just once; the ten biggest clones take up 45% to 60%. V gave up 5 bases and J gave up 11 bases, with 19 bases separating them. The CDR3 loop spans 14 amino acids. In germline, CDR1 is MNHEY, CDR2 SMNVEV (reference sequence). Systemic immunosuppression or a history of autoimmune disease excluded patients. For this clone: Its target is not known.

The study, taken as a whole, reports: No determination was made of the antigen specificity of the expanded peripheral T cells. Relative to CD4+ cells, CD8+ T cells on average had more expanded clones.

The source material was CD4+ or CD8+ T cells sorted from blood, sampled in a trial of the OX40 agonist ivuxolimab. The sequence was collected from an adult with an advanced solid tumor such as melanoma, head and neck, liver or kidney cancer. The genes are TRBV27 and TRBJ2-4; possibly TRBD1 or TRBD2 for D (7 bases each). As DNA, the CDR3 is TGTGCCAGCAGTCCAGGGGGGGGAATGATCCTTCAGTACTTC. Translating gives CASSPGGGMILQYF.